Listed below are T cell receptor beta chains from one sample, sequenced in a study of blood T cell repertoires in COVID-19. Repertoires were generated with immunoSEQ multiplex PCR, while TCRdb's copy carries only in-frame clones and drops some. The sample includes roughly 180,000 clones, about 93% of them seen just once. The sequenced sample was peripheral blood. These receptors were collected from a young man with COVID-19, enrolled during active disease. The CDR3 runs from the conserved cysteine through the conserved F or W. D genes are given only for firm matches. Size tells how often a clone was seen (once, few, many) or the class of an expanded clone, and some rows leave it out.

cdr3_length	v_call	clone_size	j_call	d_call	cdr3_aa	cdr3_nt
16	TRBV7-3	NA	TRBJ1-6	NA	CASSLKIRTEDSPLHF	TGTGCCAGCAGCTTAAAAATACGGACTGAGGATTCACCCCTCCACTTT
16	TRBV5-5	NA	TRBJ2-3	TRBD2	CASSLGPAGSTDTQYF	TGTGCCAGCAGCTTGGGCCCAGCGGGGAGCACAGATACGCAGTATTTT
13	TRBV2	NA	TRBJ2-5	NA	CASSEALRETQYF	TGTGCCAGCAGTGAAGCGCTTCGGGAGACCCAGTACTTC
12	TRBV27	NA	TRBJ2-1	NA	CASSFQGDEQFF	TGTGCCAGCAGTTTCCAGGGCGATGAGCAGTTCTTC
15	TRBV7-2	NA	TRBJ2-2	TRBD2	CASSLGTRDTGELFF	TGTGCCAGCAGCTTGGGGACTAGAGACACCGGGGAGCTGTTTTTT
14	TRBV5-1	NA	TRBJ1-3	TRBD1	CASSPGTGGNTIYF	TGCGCCAGCAGCCCGGGGACAGGTGGAAACACCATATATTTT
17	TRBV5-4	NA	TRBJ1-3	NA	CASSLDGRGSSGNTIYF	TGTGCCAGCAGCTTGGACGGACGGGGGAGCTCTGGAAACACCATATATTTT
14	TRBV30	NA	TRBJ2-1	NA	CAWAGGAGAGEQFF	TGTGCCTGGGCTGGCGGCGCTGGCGCGGGTGAGCAGTTCTTC
15	TRBV5-1	few	TRBJ2-7	NA	CASRPFIGGTYEQYF	TGCGCCAGCAGGCCCTTCATCGGGGGAACCTACGAGCAGTACTTC
15	TRBV30	NA	TRBJ1-2	TRBD1	CASEKKGTGFYGYTF	TGTGCCAGCGAAAAAAAAGGGACAGGGTTCTATGGCTACACCTTC
16	TRBV11-3	NA	TRBJ2-1	NA	CASSPRQGGSGNEQFF	TGTGCCAGCAGCCCTAGACAGGGAGGTAGTGGGAATGAGCAGTTCTTC
20	TRBV28	NA	TRBJ2-4	TRBD1	CASSLSRDIRGLGTKNIQYF	TGTGCCAGCAGTTTGAGCCGCGATATCAGGGGGCTCGGGACCAAAAACATTCAGTACTTC
15	TRBV27	NA	TRBJ1-2	TRBD1	CASSYRQGSPYGYTF	TGTGCCAGCAGTTATAGACAGGGATCCCCCTATGGCTACACCTTC
11	TRBV20-1	NA	TRBJ2-1	NA	CPSSSYNEQFF	TGCCCCTCTAGCTCCTACAATGAGCAGTTCTTC
13	TRBV5-1	NA	TRBJ1-3	NA	CASSLDWGNTIYF	TGCGCCAGCAGCTTGGACTGGGGAAACACCATATATTTT
13	TRBV2	NA	TRBJ1-2	TRBD1	CASRVGGGDGYTF	TGTGCCAGCAGGGTAGGAGGGGGCGATGGCTACACCTTC
13	TRBV7-6	NA	TRBJ1-1	TRBD1	CASSGRGQGEAFF	TGTGCCAGCAGCGGGAGAGGACAGGGCGAAGCTTTCTTT
15	TRBV19	NA	TRBJ1-2	TRBD1	CASSIVHRGGGGYTF	TGTGCCAGTAGTATAGTTCACAGGGGCGGAGGTGGCTACACCTTC
13	TRBV6-5	NA	TRBJ2-3	NA	CASSYSGTDTQYF	TGTGCCAGCAGTTACTCCGGCACAGATACGCAGTATTTT
13	TRBV7-9	NA	TRBJ2-5	NA	CASSFRDWETQYF	TGTGCCAGCAGCTTCAGGGATTGGGAGACCCAGTACTTC
14	TRBV3-1/TRBV3-2	NA	TRBJ1-4	TRBD1	CASSPGQGYEKLFF	TGTGCCAGCAGCCCGGGACAGGGGTATGAAAAACTGTTTTTT
13	TRBV2	NA	TRBJ2-1	NA	CASRPDSGDEQFF	TGTGCCAGCAGACCAGACTCGGGGGATGAGCAGTTCTTC
15	TRBV6-5	NA	TRBJ2-1	TRBD2	CASSYGAGGQNEQFF	TGTGCCAGCAGTTACGGTGCGGGGGGGCAGAATGAGCAGTTCTTC
17	TRBV9	NA	TRBJ2-2	TRBD1	CASSVNPGQGAPGELFF	TGTGCCAGCAGTGTCAATCCGGGACAGGGCGCCCCCGGGGAGCTGTTTTTT
14	TRBV5-1	NA	TRBJ1-1	NA	CASSPGLLNTEAFF	TGCGCCAGCAGCCCGGGGTTACTGAACACTGAAGCTTTCTTT
13	TRBV7-9	NA	TRBJ2-4	NA	CASSPSSENIQYF	TGTGCCAGCAGCCCCTCATCGGAAAACATTCAGTACTTC
15	TRBV6-5	NA	TRBJ1-5	NA	CASSYDTGPNQPQHF	TGTGCCAGCAGTTACGATACAGGCCCCAATCAGCCCCAGCATTTT
17	TRBV10-3	NA	TRBJ2-1	TRBD2	CAISERSGTSSYNEQFF	TGTGCCATCAGTGAGAGGAGCGGGACGAGCTCCTACAATGAGCAGTTCTTC
13	TRBV30	NA	TRBJ1-6	TRBD1	CAWSIKGASPLHF	TGTGCCTGGAGTATTAAGGGGGCCTCACCCCTCCACTTT
14	TRBV7-9	NA	TRBJ1-4	TRBD1	CASSSTDRGEKLFF	TGTGCCAGCAGCTCAACGGACAGGGGCGAAAAACTGTTTTTT
15	TRBV10-2	NA	TRBJ2-7	NA	CASSESYRGGYEQYF	TGCGCCAGCAGTGAGTCGTACAGGGGAGGCTACGAGCAGTACTTC
11	TRBV3-1/TRBV3-2	NA	TRBJ1-1	NA	CASSSTGEAFF	TGTGCCAGCAGCTCCACAGGTGAAGCTTTCTTT
20	TRBV5-1	NA	TRBJ1-2	TRBD1	CASSLVLGSGQIQMNYGYTF	TGCGCCAGCAGCTTGGTTCTCGGTTCGGGACAGATCCAAATGAACTATGGCTACACCTTC
15	TRBV9	NA	TRBJ2-2	TRBD1	CASSVNRGRPGELFF	TGTGCCAGCAGCGTTAACAGGGGGCGCCCCGGGGAGCTGTTTTTT
15	TRBV7-9	NA	TRBJ1-3	NA	CASSFRGYSGNTIYF	TGTGCCAGCAGCTTTAGGGGATACTCTGGAAACACCATATATTTT
16	TRBV11-2	NA	TRBJ1-3	TRBD1	CASSLLGTGGGNTIYF	TGTGCCAGCAGCTTACTCGGGACAGGGGGCGGAAACACCATATATTTT
17	TRBV12-5	NA	TRBJ1-2	NA	CASGLVLEAGTLYGYTF	TGTGCTAGTGGTTTGGTACTGGAGGCAGGGACTCTTTATGGCTACACCTTC
14	TRBV9	NA	TRBJ2-5	NA	CASSVAGFQETQYF	TGTGCCAGCAGCGTAGCGGGTTTCCAAGAGACCCAGTACTTC
15	TRBV27	NA	TRBJ1-2	NA	CASTSLGGNGYGYTF	TGTGCCAGCACTTCCTTGGGGGGTAACGGCTATGGCTACACCTTC
16	TRBV5-1	NA	TRBJ2-5	NA	CASSGGREVLGETQYF	TGCGCCAGCAGTGGGGGGAGAGAGGTACTGGGGGAGACCCAGTACTTC
16	TRBV6-6	NA	TRBJ2-1	TRBD2	CASSRLTGGAYNEQFF	TGTGCCAGCAGTCGTTTGACCGGGGGGGCCTACAATGAGCAGTTCTTC
14	TRBV15	NA	TRBJ2-1	NA	CATSRDTGSNEQFF	TGTGCCACCAGCCGGGACACAGGCAGCAATGAGCAGTTCTTC
14	TRBV27	NA	TRBJ1-6	NA	CASSLGPNGSPLHF	TGTGCCAGCAGTTTAGGGCCGAACGGCTCACCCCTCCACTTT
17	TRBV19	NA	TRBJ1-1	NA	CASSIVPEAGGNTEAFF	TGTGCCAGTAGTATAGTTCCGGAGGCAGGAGGAAACACTGAAGCTTTCTTT
16	TRBV5-4	NA	TRBJ2-2	TRBD1	CASSPDPTGDTGELFF	TGTGCCAGCAGCCCGGACCCCACAGGGGACACCGGGGAGCTGTTTTTT
13	TRBV3-1/TRBV3-2	NA	TRBJ2-7	NA	CASSQDYFYEQYF	TGTGCCAGCAGCCAAGATTACTTCTACGAGCAGTACTTC
14	TRBV6-1	NA	TRBJ1-6	NA	CASSEVREISPLHF	TGTGCCAGCAGTGAAGTCCGGGAGATCTCACCCCTCCACTTT
14	TRBV2	NA	TRBJ1-6	NA	CASSGQQYNSPLHF	TGTGCCAGCAGCGGACAGCAATATAATTCACCCCTCCACTTT
16	TRBV19	NA	TRBJ1-2	TRBD1	CASTIGTGFFNYGYTF	TGTGCCAGTACCATCGGGACAGGGTTTTTCAACTATGGCTACACCTTC
15	TRBV27	once	TRBJ2-7	TRBD1	CASSSPGQGFYEQYF	TGTGCCAGCAGCTCCCCGGGACAGGGGTTCTACGAGCAGTACTTC
15	TRBV15	NA	TRBJ1-1	NA	CATSRGGGQNTEAFF	TGTGCCACCAGCAGAGGGGGCGGACAGAACACTGAAGCTTTCTTT
14	TRBV6-5	NA	TRBJ1-2	NA	CASSPQAVSYGYTF	TGTGCCAGCAGTCCCCAGGCCGTGAGCTATGGCTACACCTTC
13	TRBV30	NA	TRBJ2-7	NA	CAWTGSQIHEQYF	TGTGCCTGGACGGGGTCCCAGATCCACGAGCAGTACTTC
14	TRBV10-3	NA	TRBJ1-2	NA	CAIGGGRDNYGYTF	TGTGCCATCGGCGGGGGCAGAGATAACTATGGCTACACCTTC
14	TRBV18	NA	TRBJ2-1	TRBD2	CASSPGLEYNEQFF	TGTGCCAGCTCACCGGGACTAGAGTACAATGAGCAGTTCTTC